This T cell receptor (beta chain) is drawn from a study of immune heterogeneity within non-small cell lung tumors. Study conclusions and caveats: Clonality of local T cells correlated moderately but significantly with local tumor mutational burden (R about 0.34).

For each sample, template was approximately 0.6 ug of bulk tumor genomic DNA. In surgery, several biopsies were collected from each primary tumor at widely spaced sites. Newly diagnosed with untreated non-small cell lung cancer, the patients underwent curative surgery. TCR beta CDR3 regions came from multiplex PCR with 32 forward V and 13 reverse J primers. TCRdb re-analysed the multiplex PCR reads in MiXCR, keeping a single row per CDR3 protein. The sample comprises about 6,400 distinct CDR3 sequences, around a fifth of which are singletons, and under 9% rests with the top ten. With respect to this clonotype: Its antigen is still unknown.

Sequences were obtained from lung tumor tissue. The clonotype comes from a man aged 70 or older with non-small cell lung cancer.

The CDR3 nucleotides read TGTGCCAGCTCACCGCGTGGACAGGGGGGGGACAATGAGCAGTTCTTC. It codes for CASSPRGQGGDNEQFF. V usage is TRBV18 and J usage is TRBJ2-1, with 10 bases identical to TRBD1. The V and J ends lost 3 bases and 5 bases, in that order; junction bases with no gene match: 7. CDR1 KGHSH and CDR2 LQKENI come from the germline V gene. The CDR3 sequence is 16 residues long. Variable domain in full (rest from reference TRBV18 and TRBJ2-1): NAGVMQNPRHLVRRRGQEARLRCSPMKGHSHVYWYRQLPEEGLKFMVYLQKENIIDESGMPKERFSAEFPKEGPSILRIQQVVRGDSAAYFCASSPRGQGGDNEQFFGPGTRLTVL.